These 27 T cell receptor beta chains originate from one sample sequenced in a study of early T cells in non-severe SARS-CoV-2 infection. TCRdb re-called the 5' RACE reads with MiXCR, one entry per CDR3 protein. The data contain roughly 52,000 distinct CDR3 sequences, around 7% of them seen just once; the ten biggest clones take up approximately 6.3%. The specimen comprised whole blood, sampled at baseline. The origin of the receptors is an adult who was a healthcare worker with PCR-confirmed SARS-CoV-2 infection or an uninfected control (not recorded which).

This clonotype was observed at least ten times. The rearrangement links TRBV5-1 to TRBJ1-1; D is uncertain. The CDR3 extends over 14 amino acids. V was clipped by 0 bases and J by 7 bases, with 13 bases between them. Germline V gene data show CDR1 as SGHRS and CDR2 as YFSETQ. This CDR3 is CASSLARSDIEAFF. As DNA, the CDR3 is TGCGCCAGCAGCTTGGCACGGTCCGATATTGAAGCTTTCTTT.

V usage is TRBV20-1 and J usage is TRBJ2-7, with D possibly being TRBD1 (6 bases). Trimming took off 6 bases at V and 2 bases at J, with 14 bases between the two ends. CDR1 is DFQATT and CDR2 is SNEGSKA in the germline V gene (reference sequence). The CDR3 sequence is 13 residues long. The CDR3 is CSAQQGITYEQYF. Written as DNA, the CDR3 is TGCAGTGCGCAACAGGGAATTACCTACGAGCAGTACTTC.

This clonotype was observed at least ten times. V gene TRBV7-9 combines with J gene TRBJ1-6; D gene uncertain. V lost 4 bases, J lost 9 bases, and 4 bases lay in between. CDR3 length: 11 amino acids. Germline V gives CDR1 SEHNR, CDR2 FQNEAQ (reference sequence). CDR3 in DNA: TGTGCCAGCAGCTCCCCTTCACCCCTCCACTTT. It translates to CASSSPSPLHF.

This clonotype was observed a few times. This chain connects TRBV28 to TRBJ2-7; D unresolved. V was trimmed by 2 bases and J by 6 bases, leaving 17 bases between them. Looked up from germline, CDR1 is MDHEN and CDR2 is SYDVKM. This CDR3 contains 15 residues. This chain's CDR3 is CASSLKESLPVEQYF. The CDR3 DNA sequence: TGTGCCAGCAGTTTAAAGGAGTCCCTACCTGTCGAGCAGTACTTC.

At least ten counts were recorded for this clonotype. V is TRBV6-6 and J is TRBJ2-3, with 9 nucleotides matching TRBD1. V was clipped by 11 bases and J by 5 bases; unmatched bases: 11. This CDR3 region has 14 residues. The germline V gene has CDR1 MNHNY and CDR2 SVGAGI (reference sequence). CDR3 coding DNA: TGTGCCCGCCCCCGGGACAGGGATAAAGATACGCAGTATTTT. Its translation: CARPRDRDKDTQYF.

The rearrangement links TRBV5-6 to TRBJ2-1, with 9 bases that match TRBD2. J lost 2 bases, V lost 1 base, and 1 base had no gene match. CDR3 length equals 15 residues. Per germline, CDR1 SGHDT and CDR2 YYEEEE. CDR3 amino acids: CASSLRGGAYNEQFF. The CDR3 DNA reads TGTGCCAGCAGCTTGCGCGGGGGGGCCTACAATGAGCAGTTCTTC.

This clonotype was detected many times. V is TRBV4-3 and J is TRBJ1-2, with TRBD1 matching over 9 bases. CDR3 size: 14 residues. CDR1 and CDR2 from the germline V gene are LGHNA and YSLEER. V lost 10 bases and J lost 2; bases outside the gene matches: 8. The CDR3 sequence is CATGPGQGNYGYTF. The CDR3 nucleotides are TGCGCCACCGGACCGGGACAGGGAAACTATGGCTACACCTTC.

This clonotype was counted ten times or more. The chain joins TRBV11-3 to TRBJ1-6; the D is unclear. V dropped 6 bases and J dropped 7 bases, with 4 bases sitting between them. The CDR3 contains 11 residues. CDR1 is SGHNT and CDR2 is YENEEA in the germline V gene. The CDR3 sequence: CASRRNSPLHF. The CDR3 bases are TGTGCCAGCAGGAGAAATTCACCCCTCCACTTT.

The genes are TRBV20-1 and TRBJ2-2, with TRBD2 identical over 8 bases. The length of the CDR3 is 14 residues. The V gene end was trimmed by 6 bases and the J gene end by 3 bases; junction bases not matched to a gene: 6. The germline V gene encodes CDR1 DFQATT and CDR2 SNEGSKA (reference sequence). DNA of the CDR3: TGCAGTGCCCGTCGGGGGGGCCACACCGGGGAGCTGTTTTTT. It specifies CSARRGGHTGELFF.

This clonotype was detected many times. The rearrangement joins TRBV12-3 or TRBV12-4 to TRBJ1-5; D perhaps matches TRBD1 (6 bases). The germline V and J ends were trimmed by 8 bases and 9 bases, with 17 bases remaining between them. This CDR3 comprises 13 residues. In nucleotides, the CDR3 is TGTGCCAGCGGCCAGACAGGAGTCGGGCCCCAGCATTTT. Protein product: CASGQTGVGPQHF.

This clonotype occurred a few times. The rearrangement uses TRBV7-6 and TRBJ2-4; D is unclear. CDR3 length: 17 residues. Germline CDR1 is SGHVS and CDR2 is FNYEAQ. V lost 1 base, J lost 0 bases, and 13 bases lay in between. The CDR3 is CASSLGQWPLAKNIQYF. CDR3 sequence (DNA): TGTGCCAGCAGCTTAGGGCAATGGCCGTTAGCCAAAAACATTCAGTACTTC.

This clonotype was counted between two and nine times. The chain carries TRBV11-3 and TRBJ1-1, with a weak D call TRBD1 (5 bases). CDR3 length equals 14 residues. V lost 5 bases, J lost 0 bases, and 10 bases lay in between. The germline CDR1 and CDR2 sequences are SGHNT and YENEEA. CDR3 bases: TGTGCCAGCAGCAAGGGACGGCTGAACACTGAAGCTTTCTTT. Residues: CASSKGRLNTEAFF.

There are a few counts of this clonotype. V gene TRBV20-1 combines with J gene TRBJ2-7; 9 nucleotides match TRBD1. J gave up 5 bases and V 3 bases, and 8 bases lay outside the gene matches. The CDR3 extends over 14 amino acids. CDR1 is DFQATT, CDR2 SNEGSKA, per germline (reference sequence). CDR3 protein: CSASYTQGADEQYF. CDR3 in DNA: TGCAGTGCTAGTTACACACAGGGGGCAGACGAGCAGTACTTC.

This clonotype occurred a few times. The CDR3 coding sequence is TGTGCCAGCAGTCCCACAGGGGTCAGCACAGATACGCAGTATTTT. It is translated as CASSPTGVSTDTQYF. V is TRBV2 and J is TRBJ2-3; 7 nucleotides line up with TRBD1. The CDR3 length is 15 residues. Losses at the gene ends were 5 bases for V and 0 bases for J; bases not matched to a gene: 5. CDR1 is SNHLY and CDR2 is FYNNEI in the germline V gene.

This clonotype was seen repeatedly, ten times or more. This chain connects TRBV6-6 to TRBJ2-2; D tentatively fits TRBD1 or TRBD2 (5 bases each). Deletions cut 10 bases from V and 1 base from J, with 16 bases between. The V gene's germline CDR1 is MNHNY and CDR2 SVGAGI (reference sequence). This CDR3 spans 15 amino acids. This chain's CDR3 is CATVDRDENTGELFF. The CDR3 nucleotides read TGTGCCACCGTCGACCGGGACGAGAACACCGGGGAGCTGTTTTTT.

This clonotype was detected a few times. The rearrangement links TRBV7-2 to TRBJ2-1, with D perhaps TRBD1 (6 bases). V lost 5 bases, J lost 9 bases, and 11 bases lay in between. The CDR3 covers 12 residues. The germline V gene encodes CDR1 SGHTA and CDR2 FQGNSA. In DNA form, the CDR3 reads TGTGCCAGCAGCCCAGGGGTTCGTGAGCAGTTCTTC. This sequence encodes CASSPGVREQFF.

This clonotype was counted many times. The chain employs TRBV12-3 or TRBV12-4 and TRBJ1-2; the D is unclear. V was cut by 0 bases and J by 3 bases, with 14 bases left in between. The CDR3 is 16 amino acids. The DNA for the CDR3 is TGTGCCAGCAGTTTAGCGAGAAGGCGTTGGTACTATGGCTACACCTTC. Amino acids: CASSLARRRWYYGYTF.

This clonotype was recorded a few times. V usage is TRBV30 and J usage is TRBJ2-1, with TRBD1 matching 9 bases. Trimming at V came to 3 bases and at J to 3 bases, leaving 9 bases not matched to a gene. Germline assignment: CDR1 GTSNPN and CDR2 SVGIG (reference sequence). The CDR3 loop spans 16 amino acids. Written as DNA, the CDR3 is TGTGCCTGGAGCCTCAAACAGGGGGCGTTCTACAATGAGCAGTTCTTC. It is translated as CAWSLKQGAFYNEQFF. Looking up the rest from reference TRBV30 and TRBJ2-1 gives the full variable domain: SQTIHQWPATLVQPVGSPLSLECTVEGTSNPNLYWYRQAAGRGLQLLFYSVGIGQISSEVPQNLSASRPQDRQFILSSKKLLLSDSGFYLCAWSLKQGAFYNEQFFGPGTRLTVL.

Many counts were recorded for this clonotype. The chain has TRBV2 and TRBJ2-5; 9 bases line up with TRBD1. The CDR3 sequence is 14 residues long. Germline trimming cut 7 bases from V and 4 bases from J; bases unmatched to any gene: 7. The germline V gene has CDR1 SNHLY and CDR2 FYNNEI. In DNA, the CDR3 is TGTGCCAGCACCTGGACAGGGGTGGGAGAGACCCAGTACTTC. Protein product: CASTWTGVGETQYF.

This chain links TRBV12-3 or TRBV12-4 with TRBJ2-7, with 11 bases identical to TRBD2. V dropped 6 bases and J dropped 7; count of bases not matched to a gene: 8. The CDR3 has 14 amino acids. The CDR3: CASRASGGPWEQYF. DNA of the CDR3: TGTGCCAGCAGGGCTAGCGGGGGGCCGTGGGAGCAGTACTTC.

CDR3 DNA sequence: TGTGCCATCAGTGAGTCGATACAGGGCTCAGATACGCAGTATTTT. It encodes CAISESIQGSDTQYF. The V gene is TRBV10-3, the J gene TRBJ2-3; maybe TRBD1 (6 bases). CDR3 length: 15 amino acids. V lost 0 bases and J 4 bases, leaving 11 bases between the germline ends. The germline V gene has CDR1 ENHRY and CDR2 SYGVKD.

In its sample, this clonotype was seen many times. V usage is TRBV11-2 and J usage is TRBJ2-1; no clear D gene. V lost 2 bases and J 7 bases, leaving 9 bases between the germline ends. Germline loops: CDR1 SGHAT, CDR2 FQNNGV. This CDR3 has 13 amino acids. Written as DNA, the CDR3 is TGTGCCAGCAGCTTAATCGGAATTAATGAGCAGTTCTTC. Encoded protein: CASSLIGINEQFF.

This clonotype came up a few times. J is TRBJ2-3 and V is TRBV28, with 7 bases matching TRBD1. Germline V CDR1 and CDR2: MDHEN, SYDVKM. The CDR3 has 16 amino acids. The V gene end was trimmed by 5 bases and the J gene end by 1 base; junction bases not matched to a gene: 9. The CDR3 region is CASSRTGAVGTDTQYF. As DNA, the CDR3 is TGTGCCAGCAGTCGTACAGGGGCGGTGGGCACAGATACGCAGTATTTT.

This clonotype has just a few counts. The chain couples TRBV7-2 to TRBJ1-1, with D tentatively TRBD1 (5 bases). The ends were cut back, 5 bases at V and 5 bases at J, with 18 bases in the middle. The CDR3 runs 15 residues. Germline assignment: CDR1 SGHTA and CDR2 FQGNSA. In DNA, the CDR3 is TGTGCCAGCAGCACCGGCGGCAGGGTATCAACTGAAGCTTTCTTT. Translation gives CASSTGGRVSTEAFF. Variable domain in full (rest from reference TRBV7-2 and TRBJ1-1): GAGVSQSPSNKVTEKGKDVELRCDPISGHTALYWYRQSLGQGLEFLIYFQGNSAPDKSGLPSDRFSAERTGGSVSTLTIQRTQQEDSAVYLCASSTGGRVSTEAFFGQGTRLTVV.

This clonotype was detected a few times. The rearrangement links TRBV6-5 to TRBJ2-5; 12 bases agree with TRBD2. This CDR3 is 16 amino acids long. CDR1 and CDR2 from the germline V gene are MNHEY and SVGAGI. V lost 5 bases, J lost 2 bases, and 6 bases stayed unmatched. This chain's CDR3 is CASSRLGTSGQETQYF. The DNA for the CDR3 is TGTGCCAGCAGTCGACTCGGGACTAGCGGGCAAGAGACCCAGTACTTC.

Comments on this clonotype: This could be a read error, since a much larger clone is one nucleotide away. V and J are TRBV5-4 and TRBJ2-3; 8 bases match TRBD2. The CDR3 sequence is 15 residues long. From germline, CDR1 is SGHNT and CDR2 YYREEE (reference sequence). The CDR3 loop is CVSSSWLAGLDTQYF. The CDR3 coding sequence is TGTGTCAGCAGCTCATGGCTAGCGGGTTTAGATACGCAGTATTTT.

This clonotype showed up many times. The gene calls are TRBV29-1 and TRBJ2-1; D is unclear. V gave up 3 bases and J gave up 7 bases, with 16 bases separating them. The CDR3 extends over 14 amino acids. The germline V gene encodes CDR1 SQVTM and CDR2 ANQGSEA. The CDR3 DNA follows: TGCAGCGTTGATGCGCAGGCCGTACATAATGAGCAGTTCTTC. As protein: CSVDAQAVHNEQFF.